The 20 T cell receptor beta chains below were found in one sample sequenced in a study of T cells after somatic rescue of genetic block. Sequencing used immunoSEQ multiplex PCR; TCRdb keeps in-frame clones, though not all of them. Here the sample spans about 67,000 clones, about 90% being singletons. Material: peripheral blood mononuclear cells (PBMCs). The origin of the receptors is a man aged 35 to 55.

The chain recombines TRBV29-1 with TRBJ2-1, with TRBD2 identical over 10 bases. The CDR3 contains 14 residues. Germline lookup yields CDR1 SQVTM and CDR2 ANQGSEA. V trimming: 6 bases; J trimming: 0 bases; junction bases outside the gene matches: 2. This CDR3 is CSVPSGSSYNEQFF. For the CDR3, the DNA is TGCAGCGTACCTAGCGGGAGCTCCTACAATGAGCAGTTCTTC.

J is TRBJ2-7 and V is TRBV9; D may be TRBD1 (5 bases). Germline CDR1 and CDR2: SGDLS and YYNGEE. The V gene lost 0 bases and the J gene lost 5 bases, with 9 bases spanning the gap. This CDR3 has 13 amino acids. DNA of the CDR3: TGTGCCAGCAGCGTAGGGGCAGGGAACGAGCAGTACTTC. Its protein product is CASSVGAGNEQYF.

This chain connects TRBV5-6 to TRBJ1-1, with D possibly TRBD1 on 6 matching bases. With 2 bases removed from V and 5 bases from J, the gap between germline ends came to 13 bases. CDR1 and CDR2 from the germline V gene are SGHDT and YYEEEE. The CDR3 contains 14 residues. CDR3 loop: CASSLRGLRTEAFF. The CDR3, as DNA: TGTGCCAGCAGCTTACGGGGGCTCAGGACTGAAGCTTTCTTT.

The V and J genes are TRBV6-5 and TRBJ2-1; possible D gene TRBD1, 5 bases. Trimming removed 6 bases at V and 2 bases at J, with 14 bases between. The length of the CDR3 is 15 residues. Germline V gene data show CDR1 as MNHEY and CDR2 as SVGAGI. CDR3 region: CASSRTPTAYNEQFF. As DNA, the CDR3 is TGTGCCAGCAGCCGTACCCCGACAGCCTACAATGAGCAGTTCTTC.

The genes are TRBV10-3 and TRBJ2-3; D not certain. Germline loops: CDR1 ENHRY, CDR2 SYGVKD. The CDR3 loop spans 11 amino acids. V lost 5 bases and J 5 bases, leaving 5 bases between the germline ends. The CDR3 DNA is TGTGCCATCAGTAACGGAGATACGCAGTATTTT. The encoded protein is CAISNGDTQYF.

This chain uses TRBV5-5 with TRBJ2-7; D might be TRBD2 (6 bases). This CDR3 contains 15 residues. Trimming shortened V by 3 bases and J by 3 bases, and 16 bases separated the two germline ends. Germline CDR1 SGHKS, CDR2 YYEKEE (reference sequence). The CDR3 sequence: CASSSARVGGYEQYF. The CDR3 DNA is TGTGCCAGCAGCTCAGCGCGGGTGGGGGGCTACGAGCAGTACTTC.

This sequence joins TRBV2 and TRBJ2-7; TRBD2 matches at 11 bases. The germline V gene has CDR1 SNHLY and CDR2 FYNNEI. J lost 5 bases, V lost 7 bases, and 7 bases had no gene match. This CDR3 is 14 amino acids long. CDR3 protein: CASKTGTSGDEQYF. The CDR3 nucleotides are TGTGCCAGCAAGACCGGGACTAGCGGCGACGAGCAGTACTTC.

This clone was counted once. V gene TRBV5-4 combines with J gene TRBJ2-5; D gene unclear. Germline loops: CDR1 SGHNT, CDR2 YYREEE (reference sequence). V was shortened by 4 bases and J by 0 bases, with 19 bases between the two germline ends. There are 17 residues in the CDR3. DNA of the CDR3: TGTGCCAGCAGCGGATCTACGATAACCGGGTACCAAGAGACCCAGTACTTC. Its protein is CASSGSTITGYQETQYF.

This sequence joins TRBV19 and TRBJ2-1, with D possibly called TRBD1 or TRBD2 (5 bases each). V lost 5 bases and J lost 1, with 12 bases in between. This CDR3 has 15 amino acids. Germline values: CDR1 LNHDA, CDR2 SQIVND (reference sequence). The CDR3 coding sequence is TGTGCCAGTAGTCCACAGGAGGCGTCCTACAATGAGCAGTTCTTC. It yields the protein CASSPQEASYNEQFF.

The chain couples TRBV9 to TRBJ2-2; D ambiguous. The CDR3 is 12 residues long. The V end lost 7 bases, the J end lost 2 bases, and 6 bases lay between the germline ends. Germline V gene lookup returns CDR1 SGDLS and CDR2 YYNGEE. The CDR3 here is CASAGNTGELFF. The CDR3 region has the DNA TGTGCCAGCGCCGGAAACACCGGGGAGCTGTTTTTT.

The rearrangement links TRBV2 to TRBJ1-1; 8 positions agree with TRBD1. CDR3 length: 14 amino acids. V lost 4 bases to trimming and J lost 5 bases; unmatched junction nucleotides: 6. Germline V gives CDR1 SNHLY, CDR2 FYNNEI. The CDR3 nucleotides are TGTGCCAGCAGTGCGGACAGGGCCCGAACTGAAGCTTTCTTT. Encoded protein: CASSADRARTEAFF. The variable domain in full, completed from reference TRBV2 and TRBJ1-1, reads EPEVTQTPSHQVTQMGQEVILRCVPISNHLYFYWYRQILGQKVEFLVSFYNNEISEKSEIFDDQFSVERPDGSNFTLKIRSTKLEDSAMYFCASSADRARTEAFFGQGTRLTVV.

In its sample, this clone was seen once. This chain uses TRBV19 with TRBJ2-7; D may be TRBD2 (6 bases). This CDR3 region has 13 residues. Between the trimmed V and J ends, which lost 7 bases and 2 bases, there was a span of 12 bases. The germline CDR1 and CDR2 sequences are LNHDA and SQIVND (reference sequence). The CDR3 coding sequence is TGTGCCAGTAATGCGGGGCCCACCTACGAGCAGTACTTC. Amino acids: CASNAGPTYEQYF.

This chain uses TRBV6-5 with TRBJ1-6; D is undetermined. CDR3 length equals 16 residues. Looked up from germline, CDR1 is MNHEY and CDR2 is SVGAGI. V dropped 0 bases and J dropped 5 bases, with 11 bases sitting between them. CDR3 DNA: TGTGCCAGCAGTTACTCCCCCCAGCGTAATAATTCACCCCTCCACTTT. Amino acids: CASSYSPQRNNSPLHF.

V usage is TRBV6-1 and J usage is TRBJ2-1, with TRBD1 matching 7 bases. V lost 4 bases to trimming and J lost 12 bases; unmatched junction nucleotides: 12. This CDR3 contains 14 residues. Looked up from germline, CDR1 is MNHNS and CDR2 is SASEGT. CDR3 nucleotides: TGTGCCAGCAGTGCCCTCCCACAGGGGCCTTGGCAGTTCTTC. It codes for CASSALPQGPWQFF.

The rearrangement links TRBV6-6 to TRBJ2-1; 9 bases line up with TRBD1. This CDR3 is built from 14 residues. Germline assignment: CDR1 MNHNY and CDR2 SVGAGI (reference sequence). V lost 6 bases and J lost 9; bases outside the gene matches: 9. This chain's CDR3 is CASRVTGGFAEQFF. As DNA, the CDR3 is TGTGCCAGCAGGGTGACAGGGGGGTTCGCTGAGCAGTTCTTC.

In this sample, this clone turned up once. The chain carries TRBV13 and TRBJ2-3; 13 bases agree with TRBD2. The CDR3 runs 17 residues. Looked up from germline, CDR1 is PRHDT and CDR2 is FYEKMQ (reference sequence). The trim removed 5 bases at V and 1 base at J, leaving 6 bases unmatched. DNA for the CDR3: TGTGCCAGCAGCATGGGACTAGCGGGGTTCGGCACAGATACGCAGTATTTT. It specifies CASSMGLAGFGTDTQYF. Complete variable domain (other parts from reference TRBV13 and TRBJ2-3): AAGVIQSPRHLIKEKRETATLKCYPIPRHDTVYWYQQGPGQDPQFLISFYEKMQSDKGSIPDRFSAQQFSDYHSELNMSSLELGDSALYFCASSMGLAGFGTDTQYFGPGTRLTVL.

This chain connects TRBV28 to TRBJ2-7, with TRBD1 matching 8 bases. CDR1 is MDHEN, CDR2 SYDVKM, per germline. Unmatched junction bases numbered 8, after V lost 4 bases and J lost 0 bases. This CDR3 has 16 residues. CDR3 in amino acids: CASSSTGTGSSYEQYF. Written as DNA, the CDR3 is TGTGCCAGCAGTTCCACCGGGACAGGAAGCTCCTACGAGCAGTACTTC.

The chain combines TRBV7-6 with TRBJ2-1, with 14 bases aligning to TRBD2. Germline trimming cut 5 bases from V and 6 bases from J; bases unmatched to any gene: 3. Germline V gives CDR1 SGHVS, CDR2 FNYEAQ. The CDR3 is made up of 15 amino acids. CDR3 bases: TGTGCCAGCAGCCCCGGGACTAGCGGGAGCAATGAGCAGTTCTTC. Encoded protein: CASSPGTSGSNEQFF.

The genes are TRBV4-1 and TRBJ1-3; 10 bases are shared with TRBD1. CDR1 is MGHRA, CDR2 YSYEKL, per germline. This CDR3 is 16 amino acids long. V shed 1 base, J shed 2 bases, and the junction held 2 bases outside the gene matches. The CDR3: CASSQGQGATGNTIYF. In DNA, the CDR3 is TGCGCCAGCAGCCAAGGACAGGGGGCTACTGGAAACACCATATATTTT.

V usage is TRBV4-1 and J usage is TRBJ2-7; TRBD1 aligns across 9 bases. V lost 3 bases, J lost 3 bases, and 9 bases stayed unmatched. There are 16 residues in the CDR3. Germline V lookup: CDR1 MGHRA, CDR2 YSYEKL. The CDR3 loop reads CASSQSGTGSGYEQYF. The CDR3 coding sequence is TGCGCCAGCAGCCAGTCGGGGACAGGGTCGGGCTACGAGCAGTACTTC.